This TCR beta chain was retrieved from a study of CD8+ T cells in alopecia areata. Following extraction, RNA underwent reverse transcription to cDNA, which served as the sequencing template. The method was immunoSEQ multiplex PCR; TCRdb's version includes in-frame clones alone and lacks a portion of them. The table includes 100,000 to 150,000 clones, around 60% detected once. Comments on this clone: The antigen is undetermined.

Notes on the study in general: Researchers reported that TCR sharing among patients proved less clear than in mice, possibly HLA-linked.

Individuals with alopecia areata gave both lesional scalp punch biopsies and peripheral blood for collection. CDR1 and CDR2 from the germline V gene are SGHRS and YFSETQ. This CDR3 is built from 16 residues. J was trimmed by 1 base and V by 4 bases; bases with no gene match: 6. The rearrangement joins TRBV5-1 to TRBJ2-2; 8 bases are shared with TRBD1. Sequenced here: CD4+ T cells sorted from blood, sampled at week 0. The source is a human donor with alopecia areata. The DNA of the CDR3 is TGCGCCAGCAGCCTAATGGGACAGGAGAACACCGGGGAGCTGTTTTTT. Its protein product is CASSLMGQENTGELFF.